This entry concerns a single TCR beta chain. This record belongs to a study of blood T cell repertoires in COVID-19. Source study methods: Estimated nucleated cell counts came from reference gene primer amplification. Sequencing used immunoSEQ multiplex PCR; TCRdb keeps in-frame clones, though not all of them. That table is the source of V, J and clone size, and D and trimming were worked out from the DNA. The table includes approximately 240,000 clones, 85% to 90% detected once. The CDR3 is 13 residues long. The germline V gene has CDR1 SQVTM and CDR2 ANQGSEA. V lost 5 bases to trimming and J lost 5 bases; unmatched junction nucleotides: 5.

The sequence was obtained from a woman aged 18-29 years in a cohort exposed to, infected with or recovered from COVID-19 (not recorded which). The sequenced material came from PBMCs or T cells enriched from blood (not recorded which). This chain connects TRBV29-1 to TRBJ1-4, with 7 bases identical to TRBD1. CDR3 sequence (DNA): TGCAGCGTTCGGGGCAGGGGGAATGAAAAACTGTTTTTT. Translated, it gives CSVRGRGNEKLFF.